The clone carrying this T cell receptor beta chain appeared once. This record belongs to a study of blood T cell repertoires in COVID-19. Overall study context: Samples of COVID-19 (acute and convalescent) were obtained from the United States, Italy and Spain. PBMCs, B-cell-depleted T cells, or T cells provided the cDNA or gDNA that made up the material.

Study processing details: Cell counts per sample came from amplifying reference gene primers. Repertoires were generated with immunoSEQ multiplex PCR, while TCRdb's copy carries only in-frame clones and drops some. V, J and clone size are taken as reported in that table, and D and trimming were inferred from the DNA itself. The data show about 280,000 clones, 75% to 90% seen once. The CDR3 is 16 residues long. The germline gives CDR1 MNHEY, CDR2 SVGAGI. V lost 1 base and J 9 bases, leaving 16 bases between the germline ends. The material sequenced was peripheral blood. The source is a woman aged 45-59 years who had recovered from COVID-19. This rearrangement joins TRBV6-5 to TRBJ1-6; weak D call: TRBD1 (5 bases). The CDR3 region is CASSYYKGTTVSPLHF. CDR3 in DNA: TGTGCCAGCAGTTACTATAAGGGGACTACCGTTTCACCCCTCCACTTT.